Below, 23 T cell receptor beta chains from the same sample are listed, as sequenced in a study of T cells after yellow fever vaccination (dated 2019 in TCRdb). Library generation was performed with 5' RACE. Sequencing was carried out with an Illumina NovaSeq 6000. TCRdb reanalyzed the raw reads on its own, using fastp at Q25 for trimming and MiXCR for clone calling, and kept in-frame beta chains. Identical CDR3 protein sequences are pooled into one entry, listed with their most common genes and DNA. The sample table holds about 220,000 distinct CDR3 sequences, of which under 3.5% were seen once. The ten top clones hold about 3% of the sample. The meaning of the sample's treatment or condition label: live attenuated yellow fever vaccine strain. Sequenced here: CD4+ T cells sorted from PBMCs, sampled 10 days after the yellow fever booster vaccination. Receptors originate from a young man who received the YFV17D yellow fever vaccine.

This clonotype was detected ten times or more. The chain uses TRBV7-3 and TRBJ2-2, with a tentative D call TRBD2 (6 bases). Germline V gene data show CDR1 as SGHTA and CDR2 as FQGTGA. Trimming removed 2 bases from V and 2 bases from J, with 12 bases in between. The CDR3 has 16 residues. The chain's CDR3 is CASSLVSGSNTGELFF. CDR3 DNA sequence: TGTGCCAGCAGCTTAGTGTCCGGGAGCAACACCGGGGAGCTGTTTTTT.

The table lists this clonotype with a few counts. The chain is built from TRBV7-2 and TRBJ1-3; no reliable D call. Germline V gene data show CDR1 as SGHTA and CDR2 as FQGNSA. The V gene lost 3 bases and the J gene lost 0 bases, with 6 bases spanning the gap. The CDR3 totals 14 residues. CDR3 amino acids: CASSLDVSGNTIYF. In nucleotides, the CDR3 is TGTGCCAGCAGCTTGGACGTCTCTGGAAACACCATATATTTT.

This sequence joins TRBV20-1 and TRBJ2-3, with D maybe TRBD1 (6 bases). Trimming took 5 bases from V and 0 from J, leaving 12 bases between them. The CDR3 has 14 amino acids. Per germline, CDR1 DFQATT and CDR2 SNEGSKA (reference sequence). The CDR3 coding sequence is TGCAGTGCTTTAGGGGGTTCTAGCACAGATACGCAGTATTTT. Residues: CSALGGSSTDTQYF.

This clonotype showed up many times. The rearrangement uses TRBV6-1 and TRBJ1-4; D ambiguous. This CDR3 comprises 13 residues. Per germline, CDR1 MNHNS and CDR2 SASEGT. Trimming stripped 4 bases from V and 4 bases from J, with 7 bases between. The CDR3 loop reads CASSGSFNEKLFF. The CDR3 DNA sequence: TGTGCCAGCAGTGGAAGTTTTAATGAAAAACTGTTTTTT.

This clonotype was counted many times. The rearrangement links TRBV12-3 or TRBV12-4 to TRBJ2-1, with TRBD1 as a possible D gene (5 bases). This CDR3 contains 14 residues. Trimming pared 5 bases from V and 2 bases from J, leaving 10 bases between. CDR3 in amino acids: CASSARVTYNEQFF. The CDR3 DNA sequence: TGTGCCAGCAGTGCCAGGGTAACCTACAATGAGCAGTTCTTC.

This clonotype was observed at least ten times. This chain connects TRBV24-1 to TRBJ2-3; TRBD1 aligns across 8 bases. Germline V gene data show CDR1 as KGHDR and CDR2 as SFDVKD. V dropped 3 bases and J dropped 4; count of bases not matched to a gene: 8. This CDR3 has 16 residues. The CDR3 nucleotides read TGTGCCACCAGTGATACCCGGACAGGGTCCCCAGATACGCAGTATTTT. It yields the protein CATSDTRTGSPDTQYF.

V usage is TRBV4-1 and J usage is TRBJ1-2; D is undetermined. Trimming took 0 bases from V and 6 from J, leaving 11 bases between them. CDR3 length: 14 residues. Germline lookup yields CDR1 MGHRA and CDR2 YSYEKL. The CDR3 region is CASSQDPSQNGYTF. As DNA, the CDR3 is TGCGCCAGCAGCCAAGATCCGTCACAGAATGGCTACACCTTC.

The table lists this clonotype with a few counts. V is TRBV6-5 and J is TRBJ1-5; D gene ambiguous. The CDR3 has 14 amino acids. Germline loops: CDR1 MNHEY, CDR2 SVGAGI. Trimming shortened V by 1 base and J by 4 bases, and 8 bases separated the two germline ends. The CDR3 spells CASSYYGPNQPQHF. CDR3 sequence (DNA): TGTGCCAGCAGTTACTATGGCCCAAATCAGCCCCAGCATTTT.

The chain couples TRBV7-8 to TRBJ2-7; D may be TRBD1 (5 bases). Germline assignment: CDR1 SGHVS and CDR2 FQNEAQ. The CDR3 is 15 residues long. Trimming removed 4 bases from V and 2 bases from J, with 15 bases in between. The CDR3 sequence is CASSSSRVSTYEQYV. As DNA, the CDR3 is TGTGCCAGCAGCTCTTCCAGGGTCAGTACCTACGAGCAGTACGTC.

With respect to this clonotype: Just one base apart from a much larger clone, this may be a read error. The chain links TRBV12-3 or TRBV12-4 to TRBJ1-1; D perhaps matches TRBD1 (5 bases). This CDR3 region has 14 residues. The CDR3 reads CASSSQGALTEGFF. The CDR3 nucleotides are TGTGCCAGCAGTTCACAAGGGGCCCTCACTGAAGGTTTCTTT.

This clonotype turned up a few times. V and J are TRBV18 and TRBJ2-7; 8 nucleotides match TRBD1. With 3 bases clipped from V and 3 bases from J, the junction kept 7 bases outside the gene matches. The CDR3 is made up of 15 amino acids. The germline gives CDR1 KGHSH, CDR2 LQKENI. In DNA, the CDR3 is TGTGCCAGCTCACCGGGATGGGGGACAGGCTACGAGCAGTACTTC. It codes for CASSPGWGTGYEQYF.

J is TRBJ2-3 and V is TRBV24-1; 8 bases fit TRBD1. Per the germline V gene, CDR1 is KGHDR and CDR2 is SFDVKD. Trimming cost V 5 bases and J 6 bases; bases outside gene matches: 12. This CDR3 comprises 16 residues. This CDR3 reads CATSGKQGEGTDTQYF. The DNA of the CDR3 is TGTGCCACCAGTGGCAAACAGGGGGAAGGTACGGATACGCAGTATTTT.

This clonotype was picked up a small number of times. The chain employs TRBV14 and TRBJ2-6; 8 positions agree with TRBD1. The CDR3 is 20 residues long. Germline lookup yields CDR1 SGHDN and CDR2 FVKESK. V was pared by 6 bases and J by 0 bases, with 16 bases of the junction left unmatched. DNA of the CDR3: TGTGCCAGCAGTTCCCTCCCCGGTGGGACAGGACCCTCTGGGGCCAACGTCCTGACTTTC. This encodes CASSSLPGGTGPSGANVLTF.

The chain couples TRBV6-5 to TRBJ2-2; perhaps TRBD2 as D (5 bases). Germline assignment: CDR1 MNHEY and CDR2 SVGAGI. This CDR3 region has 11 residues. With 8 bases removed from V and 10 bases from J, the gap between germline ends came to 11 bases. As DNA, the CDR3 is TGTGCCAGCGGGAGCCAAGTGGAGCTGTTTTTT. Translated: CASGSQVELFF.

This clonotype came up many times. V usage is TRBV6-6 and J usage is TRBJ2-5; 8 nucleotides agree with TRBD2. The V segment lost 2 bases and the J segment 5 bases; nucleotides outside the gene matches: 1. In germline, CDR1 is MNHNY, CDR2 SVGAGI (reference sequence). The CDR3 is 13 residues long. The chain's CDR3 is CASSYASGETQYF. The CDR3 DNA is TGTGCCAGCAGTTACGCTAGCGGGGAGACCCAGTACTTC.

V and J are TRBV19 and TRBJ1-5; D unclear. This CDR3 is 16 amino acids long. The ends were cut back, 3 bases at V and 0 bases at J, with 12 bases in the middle. Germline V CDR1 and CDR2: LNHDA, SQIVND (reference sequence). CDR3 nucleotide sequence: TGTGCCAGTAGTATGGCGGGCATTTATAGCAATCAGCCCCAGCATTTT. Protein: CASSMAGIYSNQPQHF.

This clonotype occurred a few times. V is TRBV7-9 and J is TRBJ1-2, with TRBD1 as a possible D gene (5 bases). CDR1 is SEHNR and CDR2 is FQNEAQ in the germline V gene (reference sequence). CDR3 length: 13 amino acids. The ends were cut back, 5 bases at V and 4 bases at J, with 11 bases in the middle. CDR3 nucleotides: TGTGCCAGCAGCGACGACAGCGCCTATGGCTACACCTTC. It is translated as CASSDDSAYGYTF.

This clonotype was counted a few times. V and J are TRBV7-2 and TRBJ1-2; 7 bases match TRBD1. Germline lookup yields CDR1 SGHTA and CDR2 FQGNSA. V shed 5 bases, J shed 4 bases, and the junction held 7 bases outside the gene matches. This CDR3 comprises 14 residues. CDR3 in amino acids: CASSPIQGTYGYTF. The CDR3 DNA reads TGTGCCAGCAGCCCGATACAGGGGACCTATGGCTACACCTTC.

The chain employs TRBV4-3 and TRBJ1-2; possible D gene TRBD1, 5 bases. CDR1 LGHNA and CDR2 YSLEER come from the germline V gene. The CDR3 loop spans 17 amino acids. Trimming removed 2 bases from V and 0 bases from J, with 16 bases in between. The CDR3 DNA reads TGCGCCAGCAGCCAAATCCCGACAGCGGATACTAACTATGGCTACACCTTC. It translates to CASSQIPTADTNYGYTF.

This clonotype was recorded many times. The V gene is TRBV24-1, the J gene TRBJ1-5, with D possibly being TRBD1 (5 bases). Germline V lookup: CDR1 KGHDR, CDR2 SFDVKD. Trimming stripped 6 bases from V and 5 bases from J, with 7 bases between. The CDR3 loop spans 12 amino acids. The DNA for the CDR3 is TGTGCCACCAGTCAGGGACATCAGCCCCAGCATTTT. This codes for CATSQGHQPQHF.

The genes are TRBV5-1 and TRBJ1-4, with TRBD1 matching 7 bases. In germline, CDR1 is SGHRS, CDR2 YFSETQ. Germline trimming cut 0 bases from V and 4 bases from J; bases unmatched to any gene: 6. The CDR3 sequence is 16 residues long. The CDR3 region has the DNA TGCGCCAGCAGCTTGGGCCGGGACAGCGTTAATGAAAAACTGTTTTTT. This translates into CASSLGRDSVNEKLFF.

The chain has TRBV29-1 and TRBJ2-5, with D perhaps TRBD2 (5 bases). V was cut by 7 bases and J by 5 bases, with 11 bases left in between. The CDR3 contains 11 residues. The germline V gene has CDR1 SQVTM and CDR2 ANQGSEA. The CDR3, as DNA: TGCAGCGGGGGTGGGGAGGAGACCCAGTACTTC. Translated: CSGGGEETQYF. Full variable domain (missing parts from reference TRBV29-1 and TRBJ2-5): SAVISQKPSRDICQRGTSLTIQCQVDSQVTMMFWYRQQPGQSLTLIATANQGSEATYESGFVIDKFPISRPNLTFSTLTVSNMSPEDSSIYLCSGGGEETQYFGPGTRLLVL.

In its sample, this clonotype was seen a few times. This chain joins TRBV12-3 or TRBV12-4 and TRBJ1-2; 9 positions match TRBD1. The CDR3 loop spans 14 amino acids. Losses at the gene ends were 3 bases for V and 7 bases for J; bases not matched to a gene: 6. The CDR3 sequence: CASSFAGQGGGYTF. The DNA of the CDR3 is TGTGCCAGCAGTTTCGCGGGACAGGGAGGTGGCTACACCTTC.